One sample yielded the 16 T cell receptor beta chains listed below, sequenced in a study of T cell responses to AZD1222 COVID-19 vaccine. Some clones are missing from TCRdb's copy, which holds only in-frame ones; the method was immunoSEQ multiplex PCR. The repertoire has more than 150,000 clones, approximately 91% of them found once; the top ten carry approximately 1.9%. Specimen: peripheral blood, collected 28 days after the second AZD1222 dose. The receptors here all came from an adult who received the AZD1222 COVID-19 vaccine.

This chain joins TRBV5-1 and TRBJ1-1, with D unresolved. V was pared by 4 bases and J by 1 base, with 14 bases between. The germline V gene encodes CDR1 SGHRS and CDR2 YFSETQ. CDR3 length: 15 residues. The DNA for the CDR3 is TGCGCCAGCAGCCCCACGGTGAACACGAACACTGAAGCTTTCTTT. Translation gives CASSPTVNTNTEAFF.

This clone has a single count. This chain uses TRBV7-2 with TRBJ1-2; D perhaps matches TRBD1 (6 bases). The CDR3 spans 14 residues. The V gene lost 5 bases and the J gene lost 7 bases, with 17 bases spanning the gap. Germline CDR1 and CDR2: SGHTA and FQGNSA. CDR3 region: CASSKGGSAGGYTF. CDR3 DNA: TGTGCCAGCAGCAAAGGGGGGTCGGCGGGTGGCTACACCTTC.

The rearrangement links TRBV11-2 to TRBJ1-1, with 8 bases matching TRBD1. The V and J ends lost 1 base and 4 bases, in that order; junction bases with no gene match: 5. The CDR3 length is 15 residues. Looked up from germline, CDR1 is SGHAT and CDR2 is FQNNGV. The CDR3 DNA sequence: TGTGCCAGCAGCTTAGTGCACAGGGGGGTCACTGAAGCTTTCTTT. Amino acid sequence: CASSLVHRGVTEAFF.

The J gene is TRBJ2-6, the V gene TRBV9, with D maybe TRBD1 (6 bases). Germline V gives CDR1 SGDLS, CDR2 YYNGEE. Trimming removed 0 bases at V and 0 bases at J, with 16 bases between. CDR3 length: 19 residues. Here the CDR3 DNA reads TGTGCCAGCAGCGTAGCCAGGGGATTATCCAGCTCTGGGGCCAACGTCCTGACTTTC. It yields the protein CASSVARGLSSSGANVLTF.

The J gene is TRBJ2-2, the V gene TRBV2, with 9 bases identical to TRBD2. V shed 9 bases, J shed 4 bases, and the junction held 9 bases outside the gene matches. The CDR3 consists of 15 residues. The germline V gene encodes CDR1 SNHLY and CDR2 FYNNEI. CDR3 residues: CASNPGLAGTGELFF. The CDR3 DNA reads as TGTGCCAGTAATCCGGGACTAGCTGGCACCGGGGAGCTGTTTTTT.

The V call is TRBV10-3, the J call TRBJ1-6, with 7 bases identical to TRBD1. Germline V lookup: CDR1 ENHRY, CDR2 SYGVKD. This CDR3 is built from 13 residues. J gave up 8 bases and V 7 bases, and 5 bases lay outside the gene matches. CDR3 region: CAIKWQGDSPLHF. The DNA of the CDR3 is TGTGCCATCAAGTGGCAGGGGGATTCACCCCTCCACTTT.

The chain uses TRBV19 and TRBJ2-2; D is undetermined. Germline values: CDR1 LNHDA, CDR2 SQIVND (reference sequence). The V and J ends lost 1 base and 2 bases respectively, with 11 bases between them. The CDR3 consists of 16 residues. The CDR3 loop reads CASSIAAHSNTGELFF. The CDR3 bases are TGTGCCAGTAGTATAGCAGCACACTCAAACACCGGGGAGCTGTTTTTT.

The chain links TRBV4-1 to TRBJ2-2; D is uncertain. Germline-derived CDR1 and CDR2 are MGHRA and YSYEKL. CDR3 length: 14 residues. The V and J ends lost 1 base and 5 bases respectively, with 8 bases between them. The CDR3 protein is CASSQVYGTGELFF. Written as DNA, the CDR3 is TGCGCCAGCAGCCAAGTATACGGAACCGGGGAGCTGTTTTTT.

The V and J genes are TRBV9 and TRBJ2-2; TRBD2 might be the D (6 bases). V was pared by 4 bases and J by 4 bases, with 14 bases between. CDR3 length: 15 residues. Per the germline V gene, CDR1 is SGDLS and CDR2 is YYNGEE. DNA of the CDR3: TGTGCCAGCAGCCCGATGGAGGGTGGCACCGGGGAGCTGTTTTTT. It is translated as CASSPMEGGTGELFF.

The V call is TRBV3-1 (or the pseudogene TRBV3-2), the J call TRBJ1-5; no clear D gene. Trimming cost V 0 bases and J 7 bases, with 10 bases left between them. The CDR3 contains 14 residues. Germline CDR1 reads LGHDT; CDR2 reads YNNKEL (reference sequence). In nucleotides, the CDR3 is TGTGCCAGCAGCCAAGATAATGGGAGGCAGCCCCAGCATTTT. Its protein product is CASSQDNGRQPQHF.

Only one count was recorded for this clone. The chain links TRBV7-6 to TRBJ2-1; maybe TRBD1 (5 bases). V was trimmed by 5 bases and J by 9 bases, leaving 17 bases between them. The CDR3 sequence is 14 residues long. In germline, CDR1 is SGHVS, CDR2 FNYEAQ. The CDR3 DNA reads as TGTGCCAGCAGCCAATCCAGGACATCGCGTGAGCAGTTCTTC. It translates to CASSQSRTSREQFF.

The CDR3 region has the DNA TGTGCCAGCAGCCAAGGGGAAAAGGGTGGGGGCTACACCTTC. Translated, it gives CASSQGEKGGGYTF. The chain uses TRBV3-1 (or the pseudogene TRBV3-2) and TRBJ1-2; D ambiguous. Germline V gives CDR1 LGHDT, CDR2 YNNKEL (reference sequence). CDR3 length equals 14 residues. With 1 base removed from V and 8 bases from J, the gap between germline ends came to 14 bases.

This clone was observed once. The chain links TRBV7-3 to TRBJ1-1; perhaps TRBD1 as D (5 bases). CDR1 is SGHTA and CDR2 is FQGTGA in the germline V gene. This CDR3 has 16 residues. Trimming removed 3 bases from V and 0 bases from J, with 14 bases in between. The CDR3 loop reads CASSLLGAYMNTEAFF. Here the CDR3 DNA reads TGTGCCAGCAGCTTGCTCGGGGCGTACATGAACACTGAAGCTTTCTTT.

The V call is TRBV27, the J call TRBJ1-2; D is possibly TRBD1 (6 bases). CDR3 length: 17 residues. V was cut by 6 bases and J by 9 bases, with 29 bases left in between. Looked up from germline, CDR1 is MNHEY and CDR2 is SMNVEV (reference sequence). CDR3 protein: CASSFTARLRGENRYTF. CDR3 DNA sequence: TGTGCCAGCAGCTTTACGGCCAGGCTGAGGGGGGAGAATCGCTACACCTTC.

The chain recombines TRBV9 with TRBJ2-7, with D perhaps assigned TRBD1 or TRBD2 (5 bases each). Germline V gene sequence: CDR1 SGDLS, CDR2 YYNGEE. The length of the CDR3 is 13 residues. Trimming shortened V by 0 bases and J by 6 bases, and 10 bases separated the two germline ends. The CDR3 loop reads CASSVVPGAEQYF. The CDR3 DNA follows: TGTGCCAGCAGCGTAGTCCCCGGGGCCGAGCAGTACTTC.

This clone is a singleton in its sample. The chain couples TRBV30 to TRBJ2-7; D remains ambiguous. V lost 2 bases to trimming and J lost 3 bases, with 5 bases between them. Germline V gives CDR1 GTSNPN, CDR2 SVGIG (reference sequence). CDR3 length: 11 amino acids. The CDR3 reads CAWSTFYEQYF. The DNA of the CDR3 is TGTGCCTGGAGTACCTTCTACGAGCAGTACTTC. The complete variable domain, with remaining parts taken from reference TRBV30 and TRBJ2-7, reads SQTIHQWPATLVQPVGSPLSLECTVEGTSNPNLYWYRQAAGRGLQLLFYSVGIGQISSEVPQNLSASRPQDRQFILSSKKLLLSDSGFYLCAWSTFYEQYFGPGTRLTVT.